The text below deals with one T cell receptor beta chain. The data were taken from a study of technical replicates of blood from a few donors. Repertoires were generated with immunoSEQ multiplex PCR, while TCRdb's copy carries only in-frame clones and drops some. The repertoire consists of some 77,000 clones, with 90% to 95% occurring once and the leading ten covering about 0.37%. V gave up 7 bases and J gave up 3 bases; unmatched junction bases: 7. From germline, CDR1 is MNHEY and CDR2 SVGAGI. The CDR3 consists of 14 residues. The rearrangement links TRBV6-5 to TRBJ2-3; the match to TRBD2 covers 7 bases. The receptor was isolated from a human donor in good health. The sequencing input was T cells isolated from PBMCs. For the CDR3, the DNA is TGTGCCAGCACCGGACTAGGCTATACAGATACGCAGTATTTT. Its translation is CASTGLGYTDTQYF.